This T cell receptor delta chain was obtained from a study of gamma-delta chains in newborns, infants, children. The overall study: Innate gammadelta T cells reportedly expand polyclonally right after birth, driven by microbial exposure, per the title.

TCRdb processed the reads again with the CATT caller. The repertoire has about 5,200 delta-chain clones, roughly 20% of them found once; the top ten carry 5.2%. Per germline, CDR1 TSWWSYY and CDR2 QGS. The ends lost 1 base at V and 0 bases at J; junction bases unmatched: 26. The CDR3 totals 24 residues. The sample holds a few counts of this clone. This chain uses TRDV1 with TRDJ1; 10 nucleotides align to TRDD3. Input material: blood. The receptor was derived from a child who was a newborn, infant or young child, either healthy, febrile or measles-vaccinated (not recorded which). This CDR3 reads CALGEPESFRYVGGYIKYTDKLIF. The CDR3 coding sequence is TGTGCTCTTGGGGAACCGGAATCTTTCCGATACGTTGGGGGATACATAAAGTACACCGATAAACTCATCTTT.